Included here is one T cell receptor (beta chain) sequence, with context. Antigen unknown. These data are taken from a study of blood T cells in healthy people across ages. The authors ran a second PCR of about 7 to 12 cycles using a sample-barcoded 5' primer and a J-beta primer mix. TCRdb independently ran MiXCR on the 5' RACE reads; one entry per CDR3 protein. The sample consists of some 1.5 million distinct CDR3 sequences, 35% to 45% of them appearing once. The study, taken as a whole, reports: With donor CMV status unknown, expanded clonotype changes were possibly confounded. Researchers said unsorted PBMCs prevented a conclusive naive versus antigen-experienced comparison.

The CDR3 length is 14 residues. Trimming pared 4 bases from V and 7 bases from J, leaving 14 bases between. Russia was home to the donors, healthy Caucasian individuals aged roughly 6 to 95. V gene TRBV12-3 or TRBV12-4 combines with J gene TRBJ1-5; a possible D gene is TRBD1 (6 bases). This receptor was identified in a woman younger than 30 in good health. Sequencing used blood. Here the CDR3 reads CASSYREAMQPQHF. CDR3 in DNA: TGTGCCAGCAGTTACAGGGAGGCCATGCAGCCCCAGCATTTT.